This record covers a single TCR beta chain. The V gene's germline CDR1 is SGDLS and CDR2 YYNGEE. CDR3 length: 13 residues. J lost 4 bases, V lost 3 bases, and 1 base had no gene match. This sample stems from a study of blood T cell repertoires in COVID-19. The assay was immunoSEQ multiplex PCR, and TCRdb's table has in-frame clones only and misses some. Of about 280,000 clones in the sample, approximately 90% were seen once. Sequenced material: PBMCs or T cells enriched from blood (not recorded which). The clonotype originates from a middle-aged man who had been exposed to COVID-19. The rearrangement joins TRBV9 to TRBJ2-5; 9 positions agree with TRBD1. CDR3 nucleotide sequence: TGTGCCAGCAGCGGACAGGGGGGAGAGACCCAGTACTTC. This encodes CASSGQGGETQYF.